This TCR beta chain emerged from a study of T cell responses to AZD1222 COVID-19 vaccine. This table comes from immunoSEQ multiplex PCR, and its TCRdb copy is limited to in-frame clones, with some not included. This repertoire shows under 200,000 clones, approximately 90% found once; its top ten account for approximately 26%. As to this clone: Its matching antigen is unknown.

In germline, CDR1 is SGHRS, CDR2 YFSETQ. V lost 0 bases, J lost 0 bases, and 8 bases lay in between. The length of the CDR3 is 15 residues. Study-wide results and caveats: Once two AZD1222 doses were given, Spike-specific TCR breadth and depth went up.

The TCR originated in an adult who received the AZD1222 COVID-19 vaccine. The chain couples TRBV5-1 to TRBJ2-3; unclear D gene. Sequences were derived from peripheral blood, sampled 28 days after the second AZD1222 dose. This chain's CDR3 is CASSLEGGSTDTQYF. DNA for the CDR3: TGCGCCAGCAGCTTGGAGGGTGGTAGCACAGATACGCAGTATTTT.